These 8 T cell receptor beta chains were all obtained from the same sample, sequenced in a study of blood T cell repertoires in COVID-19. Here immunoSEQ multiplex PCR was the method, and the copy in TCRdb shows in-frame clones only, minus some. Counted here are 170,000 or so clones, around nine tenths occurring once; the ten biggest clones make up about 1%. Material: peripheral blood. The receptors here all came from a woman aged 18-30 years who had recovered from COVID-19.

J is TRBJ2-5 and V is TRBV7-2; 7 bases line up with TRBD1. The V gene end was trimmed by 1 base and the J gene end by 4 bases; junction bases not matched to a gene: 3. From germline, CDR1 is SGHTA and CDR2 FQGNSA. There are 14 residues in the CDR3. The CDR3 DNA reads TGTGCCAGCAGCTTAGACAGGGGTTCAGAGACCCAGTACTTC. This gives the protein CASSLDRGSETQYF.

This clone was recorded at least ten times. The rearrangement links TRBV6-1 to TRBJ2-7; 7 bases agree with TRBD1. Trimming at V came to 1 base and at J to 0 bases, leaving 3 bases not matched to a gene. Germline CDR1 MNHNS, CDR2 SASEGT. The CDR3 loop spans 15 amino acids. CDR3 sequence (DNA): TGTGCCAGCAGTGAAGTGCCAGGGGGCTCCTACGAGCAGTACGTC. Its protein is CASSEVPGGSYEQYV.

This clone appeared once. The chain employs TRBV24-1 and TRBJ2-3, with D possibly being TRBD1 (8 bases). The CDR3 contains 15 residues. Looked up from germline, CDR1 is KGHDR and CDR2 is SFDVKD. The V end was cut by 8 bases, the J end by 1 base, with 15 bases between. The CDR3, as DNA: TGTGCCACCATGAAAGCGGGACAGGGCACAGATACGCAGTATTTT. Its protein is CATMKAGQGTDTQYF.

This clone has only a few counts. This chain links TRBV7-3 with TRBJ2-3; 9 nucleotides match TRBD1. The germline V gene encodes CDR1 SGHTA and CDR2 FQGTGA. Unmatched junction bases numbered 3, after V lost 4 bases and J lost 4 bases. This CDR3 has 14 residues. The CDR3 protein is CASSSGQGADTQYF. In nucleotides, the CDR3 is TGTGCCAGCAGCTCGGGACAGGGTGCAGATACGCAGTATTTT.

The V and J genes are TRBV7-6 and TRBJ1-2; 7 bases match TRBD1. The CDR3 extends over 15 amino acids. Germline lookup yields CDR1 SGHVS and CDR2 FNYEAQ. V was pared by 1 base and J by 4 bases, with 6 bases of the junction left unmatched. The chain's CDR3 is CASSLEGDSAYGYTF. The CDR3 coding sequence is TGTGCCAGCAGCTTAGAAGGGGACAGCGCCTATGGCTACACCTTC. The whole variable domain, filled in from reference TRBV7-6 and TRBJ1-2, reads GAGVSQSPRYKVTKRGQDVALRCDPISGHVSLYWYRQALGQGPEFLTYFNYEAQQDKSGLPNDRFSAERPEGSISTLTIQRTEQRDSAMYRCASSLEGDSAYGYTFGSGTRLTVV.

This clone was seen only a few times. This CDR3 is CASSVNGDTEAFF. The DNA of the CDR3 is TGTGCCAGTAGTGTGAATGGAGACACTGAAGCTTTCTTT. The V and J genes are TRBV19 and TRBJ1-1; no reliable D call. CDR3 length: 13 amino acids. CDR1 LNHDA and CDR2 SQIVND come from the germline V gene (reference sequence). Deletions cut 5 bases from V and 3 bases from J, with 10 bases between.

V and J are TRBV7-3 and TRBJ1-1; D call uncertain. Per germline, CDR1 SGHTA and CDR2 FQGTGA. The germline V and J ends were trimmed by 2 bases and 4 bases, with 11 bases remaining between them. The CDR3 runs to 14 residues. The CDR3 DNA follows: TGTGCCAGCAGCTTAGATGGAGGGATCACTGAAGCTTTCTTT. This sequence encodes CASSLDGGITEAFF.

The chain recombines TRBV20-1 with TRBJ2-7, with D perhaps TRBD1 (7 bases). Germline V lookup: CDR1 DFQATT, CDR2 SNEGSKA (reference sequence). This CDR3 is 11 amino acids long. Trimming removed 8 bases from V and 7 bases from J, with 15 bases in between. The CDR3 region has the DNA TGCAGTACGGGGGCCAGGGGGGAGCAGTACGTC. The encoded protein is CSTGARGEQYV.